This T cell receptor (beta chain) came from a study of Ad26.COV2.S vaccination and SARS-CoV-2 variants. Study-wide background: The COV1001 Ad26.COV2.S trial arm included the donor. General study findings and limits: Vaccine recipients surpassed placebo recipients in spike-specific TCR breadth. The analyses of TCR breadth and depth may have understated the size of total T cell responses. Once vaccination had occurred, spike-specific CD8+ and CD4+ T cell responses reportedly showed substantial breadth.

A single count supports this clone. Its antigen is not known. Sample treatment: 15 to 20 received Ad26.COV2.S at low or high dose, single or two shots; about 5 received placebo; per-sample allocation not given. The study sampled participants on day 63 after the first vaccine or placebo injection. Here immunoSEQ multiplex PCR was the method, and the copy in TCRdb shows in-frame clones only, minus some. The sample yields approximately 460,000 clones, 80% to 90% seen once. This CDR3 is 14 amino acids long. Germline lookup yields CDR1 GTSNPN and CDR2 SVGIG (reference sequence). Losses at the gene ends were 3 bases for V and 7 bases for J; bases not matched to a gene: 9.

This chain links TRBV30 with TRBJ1-1; 9 nucleotides line up with TRBD1. The source is a person aged 18-65 years who received the Ad26.COV2.S COVID-19 vaccine or a placebo. This specimen was peripheral blood, taken in a trial of Ad26.COV2.S vaccine versus placebo. In DNA form, the CDR3 reads TGTGCCTGGAGCCGGACAGGGGTTAATGGTGAAGCTTTCTTT. This translates into CAWSRTGVNGEAFF.